These 24 T cell receptor beta chains share one sample of origin, sequenced in a study of blood T cell repertoires in COVID-19 (TCRdb year 2020). The library was made by the immunoSEQ multiplex PCR assay. TCRdb obtained this table from immuneACCESS and retained in-frame rearrangements with V and J assigned. These tables miss some clones; where compared with another copy, unresolved V genes account for less than half of the shortfall, and the remainder is unexplained. This sample is represented by hundreds of thousands of clones; roughly 85% of them were singletons. Approximately 3.3% of the sample lies in the top ten. The sample consisted of peripheral blood. The source is a man aged 18 to 35 with active or convalescent COVID-19.

This clone was seen a single time. The rearrangement uses TRBV5-1 and TRBJ2-1; 12 bases are shared with TRBD2. Germline loops: CDR1 SGHRS, CDR2 YFSETQ. Unmatched junction bases numbered 5, after V lost 4 bases and J lost 6 bases. This CDR3 is 15 amino acids long. DNA for the CDR3: TGCGCCAGCAGCCCCGGGACTAGCGGGCGCAATGAGCAGTTCTTC. Its translation is CASSPGTSGRNEQFF.

The chain recombines TRBV11-2 with TRBJ2-7; weak D call: TRBD1 (6 bases). The CDR3 contains 15 residues. The germline V gene has CDR1 SGHAT and CDR2 FQNNGV. The V gene lost 5 bases and the J gene lost 0 bases, with 14 bases spanning the gap. In DNA form, the CDR3 reads TGTGCCAGCAGCCTGTCCCCGGGACACTCCTACGAGCAGTACTTC. It specifies CASSLSPGHSYEQYF.

The V gene is TRBV5-1, the J gene TRBJ2-5; 9 bases map to TRBD2. This CDR3 is built from 21 residues. Germline V lookup: CDR1 SGHRS, CDR2 YFSETQ. The trim removed 4 bases at V and 7 bases at J, leaving 29 bases unmatched. CDR3 residues: CASSPTRGGANPRTLFGTQYF. The CDR3 DNA is TGCGCCAGCAGCCCAACCCGCGGGGGGGCGAATCCGAGAACCTTGTTCGGGACCCAGTACTTC.

The rearrangement links TRBV18 to TRBJ2-5; D unclear. This CDR3 has 13 amino acids. CDR1 and CDR2 from the germline V gene are KGHSH and LQKENI. The V end lost 3 bases, the J end lost 1 base, and 6 bases lay between the germline ends. The CDR3 reads CASSPTGQETQYF. The CDR3 DNA reads as TGTGCCAGCTCACCGACGGGCCAAGAGACCCAGTACTTC.

The chain carries TRBV11-2 and TRBJ1-4; 7 bases align to TRBD1. CDR3 length: 16 amino acids. The germline V gene encodes CDR1 SGHAT and CDR2 FQNNGV. V was clipped by 1 base and J by 2 bases; unmatched bases: 4. The CDR3 DNA reads as TGTGCCAGCAGCTTAGTACAGGGGCTTACTAATGAAAAACTGTTTTTT. Amino acid sequence: CASSLVQGLTNEKLFF.

The V call is TRBV11-2, the J call TRBJ1-1; D not resolved. CDR1 is SGHAT and CDR2 is FQNNGV in the germline V gene. V lost 3 bases and J lost 4, with 12 bases in between. This CDR3 comprises 14 residues. CDR3 DNA: TGTGCCAGCAGCTTCGGAGGGTGGGCCACTGAAGCTTTCTTT. Protein product: CASSFGGWATEAFF.

V usage is TRBV9 and J usage is TRBJ2-1; tentatively, D is TRBD1 (7 bases). The CDR3 runs 14 residues. Germline values: CDR1 SGDLS, CDR2 YYNGEE. V lost 0 bases to trimming and J lost 7 bases, with 11 bases between them. This CDR3 reads CASSVVAGGNEQFF. The DNA for the CDR3 is TGTGCCAGCAGCGTAGTTGCAGGGGGGAATGAGCAGTTCTTC.

CDR3 nucleotide sequence: TGTGCCAGCTCGCTCGGGACAGGGAGGGTGATTACTGAAGCTTTCTTT. It is translated as CASSLGTGRVITEAFF. The chain joins TRBV18 to TRBJ1-1, with TRBD1 identical over 9 bases. With 6 bases clipped from V and 5 bases from J, the junction kept 13 bases outside the gene matches. Germline V gene lookup returns CDR1 KGHSH and CDR2 LQKENI. The length of the CDR3 is 16 residues.

The J gene is TRBJ1-2, the V gene TRBV6-2 or TRBV6-3, with 8 bases identical to TRBD1. CDR3 length: 13 amino acids. V lost 6 bases and J lost 6; bases outside the gene matches: 6. The V gene's germline CDR1 is MNHEY and CDR2 SVGEGT. In nucleotides, the CDR3 is TGTGCCAGCAGCTCAGGGGGCTTGAATGGCTACACCTTC. It is translated as CASSSGGLNGYTF.

V and J are TRBV10-3 and TRBJ1-2; 9 nucleotides match TRBD1. CDR1 is ENHRY and CDR2 is SYGVKD in the germline V gene. The CDR3 runs 14 residues. V was pared by 5 bases and J by 4 bases, with 5 bases of the junction left unmatched. Here the CDR3 DNA reads TGTGCCATCAGTCCATCGACAGGGGGCTATGGCTACACCTTC. Its translation: CAISPSTGGYGYTF.

This sequence joins TRBV11-2 and TRBJ1-2; weak D call: TRBD1 (5 bases). The germline V gene has CDR1 SGHAT and CDR2 FQNNGV. Trimming removed 5 bases from V and 4 bases from J, with 11 bases in between. The CDR3 length is 13 residues. CDR3 in DNA: TGTGCCAGCAGCCCGGGGGGTGGCTATGGCTACACCTTC. Residues: CASSPGGGYGYTF.

This clone was found a few times. V gene TRBV28 combines with J gene TRBJ1-5; D is undetermined. The CDR3 runs 15 residues. Looked up from germline, CDR1 is MDHEN and CDR2 is SYDVKM. Trimming took 6 bases from V and 0 from J, leaving 12 bases between them. CDR3 DNA: TGTGCCAGCAGGGGCGAGACGTATAGCAATCAGCCCCAGCATTTT. Translation gives CASRGETYSNQPQHF. The whole variable domain, filled in from reference TRBV28 and TRBJ1-5, reads DVKVTQSSRYLVKRTGEKVFLECVQDMDHENMFWYRQDPGLGLRLIYFSYDVKMKEKGDIPEGYSVSREKKERFSLILESASTNQTSMYLCASRGETYSNQPQHFGDGTRLSIL.

The chain uses TRBV27 and TRBJ2-1, with 7 bases matching TRBD1. The CDR3 is made up of 15 amino acids. J lost 4 bases, V lost 3 bases, and 6 bases had no gene match. Per the germline V gene, CDR1 is MNHEY and CDR2 is SMNVEV (reference sequence). CDR3 nucleotides: TGTGCCAGCAGTTTCACCGGGACAGTGTACAATGAGCAGTTCTTC. Residues: CASSFTGTVYNEQFF.

The gene calls are TRBV11-2 and TRBJ2-7; D is unresolved. The CDR3 consists of 13 residues. CDR1 is SGHAT, CDR2 FQNNGV, per germline. Trimming removed 2 bases at V and 6 bases at J, with 11 bases between. As DNA, the CDR3 is TGTGCCAGCAGCTTATTGGAAGGCGGCGAGCAGTACTTC. This translates into CASSLLEGGEQYF.

The chain carries TRBV19 and TRBJ2-1, with 9 bases matching TRBD1. Germline CDR1 is LNHDA and CDR2 is SQIVND (reference sequence). With 9 bases clipped from V and 4 bases from J, the junction kept 10 bases outside the gene matches. CDR3 size: 15 residues. For the CDR3, the DNA is TGTGCCAGCCGGCCCCAACAGGGGGCTTACAATGAGCAGTTCTTC. It specifies CASRPQQGAYNEQFF.

The chain carries TRBV9 and TRBJ2-1; TRBD2 aligns across 8 bases. Germline V lookup: CDR1 SGDLS, CDR2 YYNGEE. Unmatched junction bases numbered 6, after V lost 0 bases and J lost 4 bases. CDR3 size: 16 residues. The CDR3 DNA follows: TGTGCCAGCAGCGTAGGCCGGGAGGGCTGGTACAATGAGCAGTTCTTC. Protein sequence: CASSVGREGWYNEQFF.

The genes are TRBV7-3 and TRBJ2-2, with 7 nucleotides matching TRBD2. V was clipped by 5 bases and J by 1 base; unmatched bases: 22. The CDR3 length is 21 residues. CDR1 is SGHTA, CDR2 FQGTGA, per germline. This chain's CDR3 is CASSPRWRGYTEDRNTGELFF. The DNA of the CDR3 is TGTGCCAGCAGCCCGCGTTGGCGGGGGTACACGGAAGACAGGAACACCGGGGAGCTGTTTTTT.

This clone appeared a single time. The chain links TRBV10-1 to TRBJ1-1; 12 bases match TRBD1. With V trimmed by 4 bases and J by 3 bases, 6 bases remained unmatched. This CDR3 has 16 amino acids. The germline V gene has CDR1 WNHNN and CDR2 SYGVQD (reference sequence). CDR3 protein: CASSGGTGGGHTEAFF. CDR3 nucleotides: TGCGCCAGCAGTGGGGGGACAGGGGGCGGTCACACTGAAGCTTTCTTT.

V gene TRBV19 combines with J gene TRBJ1-2, with unresolved D. Germline V lookup: CDR1 LNHDA, CDR2 SQIVND (reference sequence). This CDR3 is built from 16 residues. With 4 bases removed from V and 6 bases from J, the gap between germline ends came to 21 bases. This CDR3 reads CASSSTTRLAPNGYTF. The CDR3, as DNA: TGTGCCAGTAGTAGTACGACCCGTCTAGCCCCCAATGGCTACACCTTC.

The V gene is TRBV3-1 (or the pseudogene TRBV3-2), the J gene TRBJ1-2, with 7 bases identical to TRBD1. The CDR3 spans 15 residues. From germline, CDR1 is LGHDT and CDR2 YNNKEL (reference sequence). The V and J ends lost 5 bases and 3 bases, in that order; junction bases with no gene match: 9. CDR3 residues: CASSTKGGGYYGYTF. CDR3 bases: TGTGCCAGCAGCACCAAAGGGGGCGGGTACTATGGCTACACCTTC.

This chain links TRBV14 with TRBJ2-1; 9 bases fit TRBD2. CDR1 and CDR2 from the germline V gene are SGHDN and FVKESK. The CDR3 length is 15 residues. The junction had 1 base not matched to a gene; V was cut back by 0 bases and J by 4 bases. CDR3 in DNA: TGTGCCAGCAGCCAAGAAGCGGGGGGTTACAATGAGCAGTTCTTC. Translated, it gives CASSQEAGGYNEQFF.

This chain connects TRBV23-1 to TRBJ2-7; 9 bases are shared with TRBD1. TRBV23-1 is flagged as an ORF with uncertain function. V lost 4 bases and J lost 6; bases outside the gene matches: 10. This CDR3 has 15 residues. The CDR3 bases are TGCGCCAGCAGTCCGCCGGGACAGGGACCCGGCGAGCAGTACTTC. Translating it yields CASSPPGQGPGEQYF.

The gene calls are TRBV6-5 and TRBJ1-4, with D uncertain. This CDR3 comprises 15 residues. Per germline, CDR1 MNHEY and CDR2 SVGAGI. The germline V and J ends were trimmed by 3 bases and 7 bases, with 15 bases remaining between them. The CDR3 region is CASSYAGGRSEKLFF. The CDR3 DNA follows: TGTGCCAGCAGTTATGCAGGAGGGCGAAGTGAAAAACTGTTTTTT.

This chain uses TRBV28 with TRBJ2-7; D unresolved. V dropped 7 bases and J dropped 5 bases, with 15 bases sitting between them. CDR1 is MDHEN and CDR2 is SYDVKM in the germline V gene. CDR3 size: 13 residues. This CDR3 reads CASMALSRDEQYF. CDR3 nucleotide sequence: TGTGCCAGCATGGCGTTGAGTCGGGACGAGCAGTACTTC.